The source of this T cell receptor (beta chain) is a study of cytomegalovirus exposure and HLA in healthy donors. The overall study: Per a later analysis, the roughly 690 first-cohort and some 130 validation repertoires shared one platform.

Germline values: CDR1 SNHLY, CDR2 FYNNEI. CDR3 size: 13 residues. V lost 7 bases and J lost 7, with 11 bases in between. Produced via immunoSEQ multiplex PCR; TCRdb's table is partial and in-frame only. The table shows 150,000 to 180,000 clones, with 86% occurring only once. The rearrangement uses TRBV2 and TRBJ1-6, with D maybe TRBD1 (6 bases). This receptor was identified in a human donor in good health. Sequences were obtained from PBMCs. DNA for the CDR3: TGTGCCAGCAATCCAGGGGCGAATTCACCCCTCCACTTT. Translated, it gives CASNPGANSPLHF.